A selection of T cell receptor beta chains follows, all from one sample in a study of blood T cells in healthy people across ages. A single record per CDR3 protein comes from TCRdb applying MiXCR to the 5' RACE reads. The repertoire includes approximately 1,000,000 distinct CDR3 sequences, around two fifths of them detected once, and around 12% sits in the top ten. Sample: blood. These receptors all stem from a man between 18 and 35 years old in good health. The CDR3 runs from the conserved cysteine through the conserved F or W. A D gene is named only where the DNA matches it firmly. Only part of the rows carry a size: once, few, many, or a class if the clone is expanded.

cdr3_aa: CASSVGGVIYNEQFF; cdr3_nt: TGTGCCAGCAGCGTGGGGGGGGTTATCTACAATGAGCAGTTCTTC; clone_size: .; d_call: TRBD2; j_call: TRBJ2-1; v_call: TRBV9
cdr3_aa: CASSQRSRWNTGELFF; cdr3_nt: TGCGCCAGCAGCCAACGCTCACGATGGAACACCGGGGAGCTGTTTTTT; clone_size: .; d_call: .; j_call: TRBJ2-2; v_call: TRBV4-3
cdr3_aa: CSVGTGFPYF; cdr3_nt: TGCAGCGTGGGGACAGGGTTTCCGTATTTT; clone_size: many; d_call: TRBD1; j_call: TRBJ2-3; v_call: TRBV29-1
cdr3_aa: CASSLRGRSADTQYF; cdr3_nt: TGTGCCAGCAGCTTACGGGGGCGGAGCGCAGATACGCAGTATTTT; clone_size: .; d_call: .; j_call: TRBJ2-3; v_call: TRBV7-2
cdr3_aa: CASRVIRTGQTPYEQYF; cdr3_nt: TGTGCCAGCAGGGTAATAAGGACAGGACAGACTCCCTACGAGCAGTACTTC; clone_size: .; d_call: TRBD1; j_call: TRBJ2-7; v_call: TRBV6-2/TRBV6-3
cdr3_aa: CSAEPPGGGTDTQYF; cdr3_nt: TGCAGTGCTGAACCGCCGGGGGGAGGCACAGATACGCAGTATTTT; clone_size: .; d_call: TRBD2; j_call: TRBJ2-3; v_call: TRBV20-1
cdr3_aa: CASSQAVGQNYGYTF; cdr3_nt: TGTGCCAGCAGCCAAGCTGTTGGACAGAACTATGGCTACACCTTC; clone_size: few; d_call: .; j_call: TRBJ1-2; v_call: TRBV3-1
cdr3_aa: CSAIASGGWNNEQFF; cdr3_nt: TGCAGTGCTATAGCTTCGGGGGGGTGGAACAATGAGCAGTTCTTC; clone_size: .; d_call: TRBD2; j_call: TRBJ2-1; v_call: TRBV20-1
cdr3_aa: CAIYGAFKANYGYTF; cdr3_nt: TGTGCCATCTATGGGGCGTTCAAAGCTAACTATGGCTACACCTTC; clone_size: few; d_call: .; j_call: TRBJ1-2; v_call: TRBV12-3/TRBV12-4
cdr3_aa: CASSYSGSGGPLDEQYF; cdr3_nt: TGTGCCAGCAGTTACTCAGGTAGCGGGGGGCCCCTCGATGAGCAGTACTTC; clone_size: .; d_call: TRBD2; j_call: TRBJ2-7; v_call: TRBV6-2/TRBV6-3
cdr3_aa: CASSLSKEGTGELFF; cdr3_nt: TGTGCCAGCAGCTTATCGAAAGAGGGAACAGGGGAGCTGTTTTTT; clone_size: .; d_call: .; j_call: TRBJ2-2; v_call: TRBV7-7
cdr3_aa: CAISDFSGGENEQFF; cdr3_nt: TGTGCCATCAGTGACTTTAGCGGGGGGGAAAATGAGCAGTTCTTC; clone_size: .; d_call: TRBD2; j_call: TRBJ2-1; v_call: TRBV10-3
cdr3_aa: CASTSQGAGTEAFF; cdr3_nt: TGTGCCAGCACCTCACAGGGGGCGGGGACTGAAGCTTTCTTT; clone_size: once; d_call: TRBD1; j_call: TRBJ1-1; v_call: TRBV7-2
cdr3_aa: CSARAQGVNYGYTF; cdr3_nt: TGCAGTGCTAGGGCCCAAGGGGTAAACTATGGCTACACCTTC; clone_size: .; d_call: .; j_call: TRBJ1-2; v_call: TRBV20-1
cdr3_aa: CSARAERASNQPQHF; cdr3_nt: TGCAGTGCTAGAGCTGAGCGAGCTAGCAATCAGCCCCAGCATTTT; clone_size: few; d_call: .; j_call: TRBJ1-5; v_call: TRBV20-1
cdr3_aa: CSARGTSFSPLHF; cdr3_nt: TGCAGTGCCCGGGGGACGTCCTTTTCACCCCTCCACTTT; clone_size: .; d_call: .; j_call: TRBJ1-6; v_call: TRBV20-1
cdr3_aa: CASNPTGNTEAFF; cdr3_nt: TGTGCCAGCAACCCGACAGGTAACACTGAAGCTTTCTTT; clone_size: few; d_call: .; j_call: TRBJ1-1; v_call: TRBV27
cdr3_aa: CASRTPSAPQYF; cdr3_nt: TGTGCCAGCAGAACCCCTAGCGCACCTCAGTATTTT; clone_size: few; d_call: .; j_call: TRBJ2-3; v_call: TRBV6-2/TRBV6-3
cdr3_aa: CASSPIPTGVNTEAFF; cdr3_nt: TGTGCCAGCAGCCCCATACCGACAGGGGTGAACACTGAAGCTTTCTTT; clone_size: once; d_call: TRBD1; j_call: TRBJ1-1; v_call: TRBV7-8
cdr3_aa: CASSRRPPGQLHNEQFF; cdr3_nt: TGTGCCAGCAGTCGCCGTCCCCCGGGGCAGTTGCACAATGAGCAGTTCTTC; clone_size: .; d_call: .; j_call: TRBJ2-1; v_call: TRBV7-8
cdr3_aa: CSATRRGWGDTQYF; cdr3_nt: TGCAGTGCCACCAGGAGGGGGTGGGGAGATACGCAGTATTTT; clone_size: .; d_call: .; j_call: TRBJ2-3; v_call: TRBV20-1
cdr3_aa: CASSDVGQIDTQYF; cdr3_nt: TGTGCCAGCAGCGATGTCGGACAGATAGATACGCAGTATTTT; clone_size: .; d_call: .; j_call: TRBJ2-3; v_call: TRBV7-9
cdr3_aa: CSARDSSDAQETQYF; cdr3_nt: TGCAGTGCTAGAGACAGTTCGGATGCTCAAGAGACCCAGTACTTC; clone_size: .; d_call: .; j_call: TRBJ2-5; v_call: TRBV20-1
cdr3_aa: CSVDSASSYNEQFF; cdr3_nt: TGCAGCGTTGATAGCGCGAGCTCCTACAATGAGCAGTTCTTC; clone_size: .; d_call: .; j_call: TRBJ2-1; v_call: TRBV29-1
cdr3_aa: CAISESQGVTDTQYF; cdr3_nt: TGTGCCATCAGTGAGTCCCAGGGCGTCACAGATACGCAGTATTTT; clone_size: .; d_call: .; j_call: TRBJ2-3; v_call: TRBV10-3
cdr3_aa: CAISPGRDRAFYEQYF; cdr3_nt: TGTGCCATCAGTCCCGGACGGGACCGAGCTTTTTACGAGCAGTACTTC; clone_size: few; d_call: .; j_call: TRBJ2-7; v_call: TRBV10-3
cdr3_aa: CASSSDGPAYEQYF; cdr3_nt: TGTGCCAGCAGTTCGGACGGTCCAGCCTACGAGCAGTACTTC; clone_size: few; d_call: .; j_call: TRBJ2-7; v_call: TRBV27
cdr3_aa: CASSVEDRALANYGYTF; cdr3_nt: TGTGCCAGCAGCGTAGAGGACAGGGCCCTCGCTAACTATGGCTACACCTTC; clone_size: .; d_call: TRBD1; j_call: TRBJ1-2; v_call: TRBV9